Sequencing of this T cell receptor (beta chain) was carried out in a study of T cells in Graves' hyperthyroidism and ophthalmopathy. Study findings and constraints: Most expanded thyroid clonotypes above 0.001 recurred in blood. Stable hyperthyroidism was told apart from ophthalmopathy by a model built on 13 V-J features.

There were TCR beta CDR3 regions amplified from RNA transcripts. First-round RT-PCR of the TCR CDR3 relied on the HTBI primer set. TCRdb independently ran MiXCR on the multiplex PCR reads; one entry per CDR3 protein. The sample records hundreds of thousands of distinct CDR3 sequences, roughly 15% being singletons. V lost 6 bases to trimming and J lost 5 bases; unmatched junction nucleotides: 10. This CDR3 spans 14 amino acids. The cohort's ophthalmopathy patients, a group with duration under 3 months, had a Clinical Activity Score of at least 3 and a NOSPECS grade of at least 4. The PBMCs studied were ones that came from 10 ml fresh peripheral blood. This clonotype was observed a handful of times. Its antigen is not known.

Sample: blood. The chain has TRBV12-3 or TRBV12-4 and TRBJ2-7, with 7 bases identical to TRBD2. The origin of this receptor is a woman in her 40s with Graves' ophthalmopathy. DNA for the CDR3: TGTGCCAGCAGGGGGGGGTGGGGGTCCCACGAGCAGTACTTC. It specifies CASRGGWGSHEQYF.